Presented here are 24 T cell receptor beta chains from one specimen sequenced in a study of blood T cells in healthy people across ages. The authors ran a second PCR of roughly 6 to 12 cycles using a sample-barcoded 5' primer and a J-beta primer mix. In TCRdb, the 5' RACE reads were re-called with MiXCR into one record per CDR3 protein. The sample carries some 1,800,000 distinct CDR3 sequences, approximately 39% recorded once. Sequencing input: blood. The receptors derive from a human donor in good health.

A few counts support this clonotype. The chain carries TRBV24-1 and TRBJ2-5, with TRBD2 as a possible D gene (7 bases). V lost 3 bases, J lost 4 bases, and 14 bases lay in between. CDR3 length equals 15 residues. CDR1 is KGHDR and CDR2 is SFDVKD in the germline V gene. The CDR3, as DNA: TGTGCCACCAGTGATCCGGTCGGGGGGCGAGAGACCCAGTACTTC. This codes for CATSDPVGGRETQYF.

This chain links TRBV7-2 with TRBJ1-2; D possibly corresponds to TRBD1 (5 bases). Germline V gives CDR1 SGHTA, CDR2 FQGNSA. Trimming took 5 bases from V and 4 from J, leaving 11 bases between them. The CDR3 loop spans 13 amino acids. This CDR3 reads CASSISGTYGYTF. The CDR3 DNA reads TGTGCCAGCAGCATTTCGGGGACCTATGGCTACACCTTC. Full variable domain (outside the CDR3, taken from reference TRBV7-2 and TRBJ1-2): GAGVSQSPSNKVTEKGKDVELRCDPISGHTALYWYRQSLGQGLEFLIYFQGNSAPDKSGLPSDRFSAERTGGSVSTLTIQRTQQEDSAVYLCASSISGTYGYTFGSGTRLTVV.

This clonotype was seen more than once but under ten times. The chain links TRBV9 to TRBJ1-6, with D unresolved. This CDR3 is built from 14 residues. Germline values: CDR1 SGDLS, CDR2 YYNGEE. V was clipped by 0 bases and J by 5 bases, with 6 bases between them. CDR3 amino acids: CASSVERDNSPLHF. As DNA, the CDR3 is TGTGCCAGCAGCGTAGAAAGAGATAATTCACCCCTCCACTTT.

The chain has TRBV12-3 or TRBV12-4 and TRBJ2-5, with a weak D call TRBD2 (6 bases). CDR3 length equals 14 residues. The V and J ends lost 3 bases and 11 bases respectively, with 19 bases between them. The CDR3 nucleotides read TGTGCCAGCAGTTTCCGGGACTTAACCTACAAGCAGTACTTC. It codes for CASSFRDLTYKQYF.

The rearrangement uses TRBV5-1 and TRBJ2-7, with 9 bases lining up with TRBD2. There are 15 residues in the CDR3. Germline assignment: CDR1 SGHRS and CDR2 YFSETQ. The V gene end was trimmed by 4 bases and the J gene end by 2 bases; junction bases not matched to a gene: 7. CDR3 loop: CASSIEAGGPYEQYF. For the CDR3, the DNA is TGCGCCAGCAGCATCGAAGCGGGGGGTCCCTACGAGCAGTACTTC.

V gene TRBV5-5 combines with J gene TRBJ2-5; D is perhaps TRBD1 (6 bases). Germline assignment: CDR1 SGHKS and CDR2 YYEKEE (reference sequence). This CDR3 has 16 amino acids. Trimming cost V 4 bases and J 0 bases, with 16 bases left between them. This CDR3 reads CASSPSGQRNQETQYF. Here the CDR3 DNA reads TGTGCCAGCAGCCCCTCGGGACAAAGGAACCAAGAGACCCAGTACTTC.

This clonotype was counted many times. The chain joins TRBV29-1 to TRBJ2-7, with D perhaps TRBD1 (7 bases). Germline CDR1 SQVTM, CDR2 ANQGSEA. Trimming left V 6 bases short and J 5 bases short, with 17 bases between. The CDR3 is 13 amino acids. The CDR3 DNA follows: TGCAGCGTGGAGGGCACGACAGGGAACGAGCAGTACTTC. Amino acid sequence: CSVEGTTGNEQYF.

V gene TRBV9 combines with J gene TRBJ2-1; 9 bases line up with TRBD2. The V gene end was trimmed by 0 bases and the J gene end by 14 bases; junction bases not matched to a gene: 12. The CDR3 contains 15 residues. Looked up from germline, CDR1 is SGDLS and CDR2 is YYNGEE. CDR3 residues: CASSVVGAGGTVEFF. As DNA, the CDR3 is TGTGCCAGCAGCGTAGTAGGAGCGGGGGGCACTGTGGAGTTCTTC.

The gene calls are TRBV6-2 or TRBV6-3 and TRBJ1-1, with TRBD1 matching 8 bases. The CDR3 has 15 residues. V was clipped by 10 bases and J by 4 bases; unmatched bases: 14. Germline V gene lookup returns CDR1 MNHEY and CDR2 SVGEGT. CDR3 sequence reads: CAIKPGGGESTEAFF. The CDR3 DNA sequence: TGTGCCATCAAACCAGGGGGCGGCGAGAGCACTGAAGCTTTCTTT.

The V and J genes are TRBV9 and TRBJ2-5; D is unclear. V was pared by 0 bases and J by 4 bases, with 13 bases between. The CDR3 sequence is 15 residues long. Germline V gives CDR1 SGDLS, CDR2 YYNGEE. The CDR3 sequence is CASSVGARLGETQYF. In DNA form, the CDR3 reads TGTGCCAGCAGCGTAGGGGCCCGGCTAGGAGAGACCCAGTACTTC.

This clonotype was detected a few times. This chain joins TRBV4-1 and TRBJ1-2, with TRBD1 identical over 7 bases. The CDR3 extends over 13 amino acids. The ends lost 4 bases at V and 8 bases at J; junction bases unmatched: 7. Germline CDR1 reads MGHRA; CDR2 reads YSYEKL. The CDR3 loop reads CASSRTGLGGYTF. The CDR3, as DNA: TGCGCCAGCAGCCGGACAGGCCTTGGAGGCTACACCTTC.

This sequence joins TRBV7-8 and TRBJ1-2, with 8 bases aligning to TRBD1. This CDR3 has 14 amino acids. Germline V gene lookup returns CDR1 SGHVS and CDR2 FQNEAQ. J was trimmed by 7 bases and V by 6 bases; bases with no gene match: 10. CDR3 in amino acids: CASSAADRVGGYTF. In DNA form, the CDR3 reads TGTGCCAGCAGTGCCGCGGACAGGGTTGGTGGCTACACCTTC.

The rearrangement joins TRBV7-9 to TRBJ2-7; TRBD1 aligns across 9 bases. CDR3 length equals 15 residues. V lost 5 bases and J lost 3; bases outside the gene matches: 8. Germline loops: CDR1 SEHNR, CDR2 FQNEAQ (reference sequence). CDR3 DNA sequence: TGTGCCAGCAGCCTAGGGACAGGGCCGATCTACGAGCAGTACTTC. Amino acids: CASSLGTGPIYEQYF.

This chain joins TRBV5-1 and TRBJ1-6; 8 positions agree with TRBD1. The CDR3 extends over 15 amino acids. The ends lost 5 bases at V and 4 bases at J; junction bases unmatched: 5. CDR1 SGHRS and CDR2 YFSETQ come from the germline V gene. The DNA of the CDR3 is TGCGCCAGCAGATTGACAGGGGAATATAATTCACCCCTCCACTTT. Its translation is CASRLTGEYNSPLHF. Based on the CDR3 plus reference TRBV5-1 and TRBJ1-6, the full variable domain is KAGVTQTPRYLIKTRGQQVTLSCSPISGHRSVSWYQQTPGQGLQFLFEYFSETQRNKGNFPGRFSGRQFSNSRSEMNVSTLELGDSALYLCASRLTGEYNSPLHFGNGTRLTVT.

Only a few counts were recorded for this clonotype. This rearrangement joins TRBV20-1 to TRBJ1-2; the match to TRBD1 covers 10 bases. The CDR3 contains 15 residues. The germline CDR1 and CDR2 sequences are DFQATT and SNEGSKA (reference sequence). After removal of 2 bases from V and 7 bases from J, the junction contained 10 bases not matched to a gene. CDR3 DNA: TGCAGTGCTAGACCCAATCCGGGACAGGGGTTTGGCTACACCTTC. Protein product: CSARPNPGQGFGYTF.

In DNA form, the CDR3 reads TGTGCCAGCAGCTTAACAGGGGGCGTTGATCAGCCCCAGCATTTT. Translating it yields CASSLTGGVDQPQHF. The chain uses TRBV7-2 and TRBJ1-5, with 9 bases that match TRBD1. The CDR3 spans 15 residues. In germline, CDR1 is SGHTA, CDR2 FQGNSA. With V trimmed by 2 bases and J by 5 bases, 4 bases remained unmatched.

This chain links TRBV6-5 with TRBJ2-7; perhaps TRBD2 as D (7 bases). CDR3 length equals 14 residues. V lost 7 bases to trimming and J lost 5 bases, with 18 bases between them. Germline V CDR1 and CDR2: MNHEY, SVGAGI. CDR3 sequence reads: CASINTGGSNEQYF. Written as DNA, the CDR3 is TGTGCCAGCATTAACACGGGGGGCTCAAACGAGCAGTACTTC.

The chain joins TRBV10-3 to TRBJ1-2, with unresolved D. Trimming took off 0 bases at V and 4 bases at J, with 12 bases between the two ends. CDR1 and CDR2 (germline): ENHRY, SYGVKD. The CDR3 spans 15 residues. The chain's CDR3 is CAISESPRQTYGYTF. The CDR3 coding sequence is TGTGCCATCAGTGAGTCCCCCCGGCAGACCTATGGCTACACCTTC.

This clonotype was counted only a few times. This rearrangement joins TRBV10-2 to TRBJ2-2; perhaps TRBD1 as D (5 bases). CDR1 and CDR2 (germline): WSHSY, SAAADI. V was shortened by 5 bases and J by 0 bases, with 10 bases between the two germline ends. The CDR3 totals 15 residues. Here the CDR3 DNA reads TGCGCCAGCAGTTGGCGACAGCCGAACACCGGGGAGCTGTTTTTT. Protein sequence: CASSWRQPNTGELFF.

This clonotype was seen at least ten times. The V call is TRBV7-2, the J call TRBJ2-7; 9 bases are shared with TRBD1. The V gene's germline CDR1 is SGHTA and CDR2 FQGNSA. The CDR3 is 13 residues long. Unmatched junction bases numbered 1, after V lost 1 base and J lost 6 bases. CDR3 sequence reads: CASSLDRGREQYF. In DNA, the CDR3 is TGTGCCAGCAGCTTAGACAGGGGGCGCGAGCAGTACTTC. The full variable domain, its missing parts supplied by reference TRBV7-2 and TRBJ2-7, is GAGVSQSPSNKVTEKGKDVELRCDPISGHTALYWYRQSLGQGLEFLIYFQGNSAPDKSGLPSDRFSAERTGGSVSTLTIQRTQQEDSAVYLCASSLDRGREQYFGPGTRLTVT.

This clonotype was seen at least ten times. The chain links TRBV27 to TRBJ1-5; D is uncertain. The germline V gene has CDR1 MNHEY and CDR2 SMNVEV (reference sequence). The V and J ends lost 4 bases and 5 bases respectively, with 9 bases between them. This CDR3 is built from 13 residues. The CDR3 coding sequence is TGTGCCAGCAGTTGGGATAGGGATCAGCCCCAGCATTTT. This codes for CASSWDRDQPQHF.

The chain has TRBV5-1 and TRBJ2-7, with TRBD1 as a possible D gene (5 bases). Germline-derived CDR1 and CDR2 are SGHRS and YFSETQ. Trimming stripped 3 bases from V and 4 bases from J, with 14 bases between. This CDR3 spans 14 amino acids. The CDR3 DNA reads as TGCGCCAGCAGCTCCTCCAGGGAAATTTACGAGCAGTACTTC. It codes for CASSSSREIYEQYF. The full variable domain, its missing parts supplied by reference TRBV5-1 and TRBJ2-7, is KAGVTQTPRYLIKTRGQQVTLSCSPISGHRSVSWYQQTPGQGLQFLFEYFSETQRNKGNFPGRFSGRQFSNSRSEMNVSTLELGDSALYLCASSSSREIYEQYFGPGTRLTVT.

This clonotype was counted at least ten times. This chain connects TRBV7-2 to TRBJ2-3; the D gene is possibly TRBD1 (6 bases). From germline, CDR1 is SGHTA and CDR2 FQGNSA. This CDR3 region has 16 residues. Trimming took 6 bases from V and 0 from J, leaving 16 bases between them. Written as DNA, the CDR3 is TGTGCCAGCAGTTTCTCTAGGGGGTCTAGCACAGATACGCAGTATTTT. Residues: CASSFSRGSSTDTQYF. Full variable domain (missing parts from reference TRBV7-2 and TRBJ2-3): GAGVSQSPSNKVTEKGKDVELRCDPISGHTALYWYRQSLGQGLEFLIYFQGNSAPDKSGLPSDRFSAERTGGSVSTLTIQRTQQEDSAVYLCASSFSRGSSTDTQYFGPGTRLTVL.

This chain connects TRBV15 to TRBJ1-1; D ambiguous. Germline assignment: CDR1 LNHNV and CDR2 YYDKDF (reference sequence). V was cut by 0 bases and J by 11 bases, with 10 bases left in between. This CDR3 spans 12 amino acids. The CDR3 sequence: CATSRDFRRAFF. DNA for the CDR3: TGTGCCACCAGCAGAGATTTCCGTAGGGCTTTCTTT.